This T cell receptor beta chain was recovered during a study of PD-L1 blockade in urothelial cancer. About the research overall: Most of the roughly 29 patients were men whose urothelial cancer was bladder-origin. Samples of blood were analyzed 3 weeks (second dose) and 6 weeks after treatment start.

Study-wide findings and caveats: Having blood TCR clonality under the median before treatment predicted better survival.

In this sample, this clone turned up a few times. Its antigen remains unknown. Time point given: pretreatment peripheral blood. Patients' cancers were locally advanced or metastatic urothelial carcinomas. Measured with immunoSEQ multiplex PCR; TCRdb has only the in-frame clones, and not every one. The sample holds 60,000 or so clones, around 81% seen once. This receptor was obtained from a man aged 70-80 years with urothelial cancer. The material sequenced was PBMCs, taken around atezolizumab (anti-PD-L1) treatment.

CDR3 loop: CASSIEVGRGDQPQHF. CDR3 bases: TGTGCCAGTAGTATCGAAGTGGGCAGGGGAGATCAGCCCCAGCATTTT. The chain carries TRBV19 and TRBJ1-5; D may be TRBD1 (6 bases). This CDR3 is built from 16 residues. Between the trimmed V and J ends, which lost 3 bases and 5 bases, there was a span of 17 bases. Per the germline V gene, CDR1 is LNHDA and CDR2 is SQIVND (reference sequence).